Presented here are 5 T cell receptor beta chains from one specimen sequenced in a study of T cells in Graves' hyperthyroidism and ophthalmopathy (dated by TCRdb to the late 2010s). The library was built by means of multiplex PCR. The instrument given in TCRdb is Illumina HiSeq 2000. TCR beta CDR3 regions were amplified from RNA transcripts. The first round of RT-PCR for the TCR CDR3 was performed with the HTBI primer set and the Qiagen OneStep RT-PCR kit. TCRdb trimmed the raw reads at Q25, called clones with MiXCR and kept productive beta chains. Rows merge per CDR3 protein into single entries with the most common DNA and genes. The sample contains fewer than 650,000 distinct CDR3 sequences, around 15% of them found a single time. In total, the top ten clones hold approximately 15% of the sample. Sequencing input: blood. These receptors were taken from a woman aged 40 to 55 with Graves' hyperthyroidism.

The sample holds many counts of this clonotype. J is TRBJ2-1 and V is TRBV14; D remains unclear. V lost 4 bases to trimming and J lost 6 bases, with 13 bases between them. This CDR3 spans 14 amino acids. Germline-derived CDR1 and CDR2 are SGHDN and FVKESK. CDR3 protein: CASSPSDQLNEQFF. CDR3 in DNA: TGTGCCAGCAGCCCCTCGGACCAACTCAATGAGCAGTTCTTC.

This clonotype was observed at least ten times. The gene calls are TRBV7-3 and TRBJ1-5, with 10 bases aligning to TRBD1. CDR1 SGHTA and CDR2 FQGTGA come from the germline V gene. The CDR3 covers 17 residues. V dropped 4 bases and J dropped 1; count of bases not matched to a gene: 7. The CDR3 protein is CASSSRDRGGSNQPQHF. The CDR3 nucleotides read TGTGCCAGCAGCTCCCGGGACAGGGGAGGCAGCAATCAGCCCCAGCATTTT.

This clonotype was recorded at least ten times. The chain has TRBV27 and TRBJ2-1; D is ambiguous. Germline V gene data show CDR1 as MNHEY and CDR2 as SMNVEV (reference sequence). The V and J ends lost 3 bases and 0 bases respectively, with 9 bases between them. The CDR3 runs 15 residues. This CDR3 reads CASSFWLSSYNEQFF. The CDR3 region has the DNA TGTGCCAGCAGTTTTTGGCTAAGCTCCTACAATGAGCAGTTCTTC.

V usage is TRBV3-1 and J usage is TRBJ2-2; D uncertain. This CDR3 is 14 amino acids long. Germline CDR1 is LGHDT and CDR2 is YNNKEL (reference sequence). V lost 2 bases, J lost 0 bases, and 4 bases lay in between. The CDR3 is CASSQQSNTGELFF. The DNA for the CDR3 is TGTGCCAGCAGCCAACAATCGAACACCGGGGAGCTGTTTTTT.

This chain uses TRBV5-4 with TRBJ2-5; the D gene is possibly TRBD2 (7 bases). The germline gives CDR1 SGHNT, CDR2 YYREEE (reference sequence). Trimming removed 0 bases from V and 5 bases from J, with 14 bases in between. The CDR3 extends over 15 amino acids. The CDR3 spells CASSLEGGGSETQYF. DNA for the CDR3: TGTGCCAGCAGCTTGGAGGGGGGAGGGAGCGAGACCCAGTACTTC.